This note documents a single T cell receptor beta chain sequence. In the original processing: Nucleated cell number was recorded as an estimate derived from reference gene primer amplification. Profiling relied on immunoSEQ multiplex PCR, and the TCRdb table lists in-frame clones only, not all of them. That table furnishes V, J and clone size, whereas the DNA furnished D and trimming. The profile shows about 120,000 clones, 75% to 90% of them singletons. This sample is drawn from a study of blood T cell repertoires in COVID-19. Study at large: T cells, B-cell-depleted T cells, or PBMCs supplied cDNA or gDNA.

Material for sequencing was peripheral blood. The sequence was collected from a middle-aged woman with acute or convalescent COVID-19.

The CDR3 nucleotides read TGTGCCAGCAGCCTCCTGACCGCGGGCTTCACAGATACGCAGTATTTT. Encoded protein: CASSLLTAGFTDTQYF. This rearrangement joins TRBV7-9 to TRBJ2-3; tentative D call: TRBD2 (5 bases). Per the germline V gene, CDR1 is SEHNR and CDR2 is FQNEAQ (reference sequence). The CDR3 sequence is 16 residues long. V lost 5 bases, J lost 2 bases, and 17 bases lay in between.